This T cell receptor (beta chain) is drawn from a study of shared clonotypes between healthy human individuals. The wider study: For every donor, three CD4 naive, three CD4 memory, two CD8 naive and one CD8 memory plates were used.

Naive CD8 cells lacked CD45RO and underwent positive selection for CCR7, leaving out terminally differentiated effector memory CD45RA+ cells. Genomic DNA of every subset was divided equally among multiple immunoSEQ plates. TCRdb's table, derived via immunoSEQ multiplex PCR, lists solely in-frame clones and lacks some. The sample has roughly 810,000 clones, about 96% seen once. Study-wide findings and caveats: It was expected that sequencing depth would affect clonotype sharing among donors.

Points on this clone: Its matching antigen is unknown.

V was pared by 1 base and J by 7 bases, with 8 bases between. CDR1 SGHAT and CDR2 FQNNGV come from the germline V gene. CDR3 length equals 12 residues. The TCR comes from a man aged 25 to 40 in good health. The sample was naive CD8+ T cells sorted from blood. The V gene is TRBV11-2, the J gene TRBJ2-7; no firm D call. The CDR3 region is CASSLAPGEQYF. The CDR3 DNA reads TGTGCCAGCAGCTTAGCCCCCGGAGAGCAGTACTTC.